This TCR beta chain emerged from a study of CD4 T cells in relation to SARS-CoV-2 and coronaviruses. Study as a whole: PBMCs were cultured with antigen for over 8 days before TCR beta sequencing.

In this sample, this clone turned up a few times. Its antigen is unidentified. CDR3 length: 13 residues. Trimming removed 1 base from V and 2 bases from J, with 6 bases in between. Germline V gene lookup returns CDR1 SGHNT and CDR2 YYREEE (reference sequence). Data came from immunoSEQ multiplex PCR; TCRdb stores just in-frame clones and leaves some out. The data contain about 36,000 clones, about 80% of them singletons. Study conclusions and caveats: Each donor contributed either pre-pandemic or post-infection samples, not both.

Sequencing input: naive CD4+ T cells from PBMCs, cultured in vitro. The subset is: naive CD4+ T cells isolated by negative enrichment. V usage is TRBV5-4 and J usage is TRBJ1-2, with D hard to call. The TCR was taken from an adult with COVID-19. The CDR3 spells CASSLPQNYGYTF. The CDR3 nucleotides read TGTGCCAGCAGCTTGCCCCAGAACTATGGCTACACCTTC.